This T cell receptor (beta chain) appears in the sequencing data of a study of blood T cell repertoires in COVID-19. Study-wide context: Sites across the United States, Italy and Spain contributed samples from acute and convalescent COVID-19. In each case, the material was cDNA or gDNA derived from T cells, B-cell-depleted T cells, or PBMCs.

Assay used: immunoSEQ multiplex PCR; TCRdb lists only in-frame clones, some missing. The sample shows about 220,000 clones, roughly 85% of them seen only once. Germline loops: CDR1 LNHDA, CDR2 SQIVND (reference sequence). The CDR3 has 12 amino acids. The ends lost 7 bases at V and 7 bases at J; junction bases unmatched: 6. Assignments of participants to cohorts depended upon their own reported clinical history. The chain combines TRBV19 with TRBJ2-7; 8 nucleotides agree with TRBD1. Specimen: PBMCs or T cells enriched from blood (not recorded which). The receptor was isolated from a woman between 40 and 55 years old with acute COVID-19. The CDR3 is CASTTGVGEQYF. In nucleotides, the CDR3 is TGTGCCAGTACGACAGGGGTTGGGGAGCAGTACTTC.